This TCR beta chain was captured by sequencing in a study of graft-versus-host responses after intestinal transplantation. Study background: Induction using anti-thymocyte globulin, followed by tacrolimus and steroids for roughly 3 years, was given to all recipients. Study results and limitations: Among circulating GvH clones, peak levels were associated with early post-transplant declines in HvG clones.

Sequenced by immunoSEQ multiplex PCR; TCRdb stores in-frame clones only, minus some. This sample yields under 100,000 clones, of which about four fifths are seen a single time; about 0.8% belongs to the top ten. Comment on this clone: Its matching antigen is unknown.

The V gene end was trimmed by 6 bases and the J gene end by 10 bases; junction bases not matched to a gene: 1. This CDR3 has 12 amino acids. Germline V gene sequence: CDR1 SNHLY, CDR2 FYNNEI. Sequenced material: unstimulated CD4+ T cells sorted from spleen or lymph node cells, taken before intestinal transplant. The rearrangement uses TRBV2 and TRBJ2-1, with 12 bases fitting TRBD1. The receptor was isolated from a human donor who received an intestinal transplant. The CDR3 DNA reads as TGTGCCAGCAGCGGGACAGGGGGCGAGCAGTTCTTC. This gives the protein CASSGTGGEQFF.